This entry concerns a single T cell receptor beta chain. These data belong to a study of blood T cell repertoires in COVID-19. Germline CDR1 and CDR2: LNHDA and SQIVND (reference sequence). Germline trimming cut 5 bases from V and 5 bases from J; bases unmatched to any gene: 0. This CDR3 region has 12 residues. Seattle patients were enrolled while actively infected and followed longitudinally. Using immunoSEQ multiplex PCR, the repertoire was profiled, and TCRdb retains in-frame clones only, with some absent. This table has 220,000 or so clones, about 88% appearing once. This clonotype originated in a woman in her 50s with COVID-19, enrolled during active disease. The chain is built from TRBV19 and TRBJ2-3; 8 bases fit TRBD2. The sequencing input was peripheral blood. Written as DNA, the CDR3 is TGTGCCAGTAGTCGGGGGGGAGATACGCAGTATTTT. It specifies CASSRGGDTQYF.